Described below is a single T cell receptor beta chain sequence and its context. This clone appeared a few times. The clone's antigen remains unknown. Base quality data are lacking; no much larger clone is found one base away. TCRbeta CDR3 regions were amplified from genomic DNA using the immunoSEQ Assay, a bias-controlled multiplex PCR. Concerning the study's data processing: Nucleated cell counts per sample were estimated from amplification of reference gene primers within the assay. Sequence reads were collapsed and filtered to measure the absolute abundance of every unique TCRbeta CDR3 rearrangement. Productive Simpson clonality was computed per sample as the square root of Simpson's diversity index over productive rearrangements. The immuneACCESS repertoire file appears here via TCRdb, limited to in-frame rearrangements. These files lack a portion of the clones; in checked studies, under half of the deficit traces to unresolved V genes, and the cause of the others is not known. The D gene and trimming were derived from the DNA, and the V and J assignments and clone size from that table. This sample has 150,000 to 200,000 clones in its table, and about four fifths of those were observed once. Around 5.4% of the sample rests with the top ten.

V is cut back by 8 bases and J by 2 bases, with 5 bases in the junction unmatched. The germline V gene encodes CDR1 MNHEY and CDR2 SVGAGI. The CDR3 starts with the cysteine, ends with the phenylalanine, and has 14 residues. Only the CDR3 DNA stays, 42 bases, in frame from base 1. These data are taken from a study of blood T cell repertoires in COVID-19 (dated by TCRdb to 2020 to 2022). Context from the whole study: Collaborator samples came from the United States, Italy and Spain and covered acute and convalescent phases of COVID-19. Samples were obtained from the ongoing ImmuneRACE study (first 160 participants) and from about 1,300 subjects provided by 6 global collaborators. The dataset comprised deeply sampled blood TCRbeta repertoires from subjects exposed to, actively infected with, or recovered from COVID-19. The prospective study material was composed of cDNA or gDNA derived from T cells, B-cell-depleted T cells, or PBMCs. HLA class I and class II types, where available, came from metadata supplied by the sample provider rather than from assay-based typing. Nearly every sample came with metadata listing a de-identified subject ID, COVID-19 status, age in years and sex. The repertoires were released in a freely available public database meant as a resource for research on the immune response to SARS-CoV-2.

The paper as a whole reports these results and caveats: Clinical and demographic metadata were provided uncurated, with the amount varying by source and participant.

In Seattle, one collaborating source enrolled patients while the infection was active and tracked those patients longitudinally over the course of disease. The collaborating institutions used their own protocols to collect whole blood in K2EDTA tubes. For TCRbeta analysis, collaborators shipped samples in one of three forms: frozen whole blood, isolated PBMCs, or DNA extracted from either of those sample types. The sequenced sample was peripheral blood. The V and J segments used are TRBV6-5 and TRBJ2-7; 11 bases in the middle match TRBD2. This sequence originates from a middle-aged woman with COVID-19, enrolled during active disease. The CDR3 is CASQGLAEPYEQYF. The nucleotide sequence is given as TGTGCCAGCCAGGGACTAGCGGAACCCTACGAGCAGTACTTC.